What follows are 27 T cell receptor beta chains derived from one specimen sequenced in a study of CD8+CD57+ T cells in acquired aplastic anemia. Those patients picked for sequencing had displayed CD8+CD57+ cell expansion on flow cytometry. Genomic DNA, the template, was used for profiling of the TCR beta VDJ and CDR3. MiXCR, applied by TCRdb to the reads, yields one record per CDR3 protein. The sample holds approximately 300,000 distinct CDR3 sequences, roughly 61% seen once. The sample comprised sorted CD4+, CD8+, or CD8+CD57+ T cells (not recorded which) from PBMCs. The receptors were sampled from a human donor with aplastic anemia.

This sequence joins TRBV29-1 and TRBJ1-2, with TRBD1 matching over 10 bases. The CDR3 has 13 residues. Germline V lookup: CDR1 SQVTM, CDR2 ANQGSEA. V was clipped by 7 bases and J by 4 bases; unmatched bases: 6. The CDR3 sequence is CSGSWTGGYGYTF. CDR3 bases: TGCAGCGGTAGCTGGACAGGGGGCTATGGCTACACCTTC. Supplemented by reference TRBV29-1 and TRBJ1-2, the full variable domain reads SAVISQKPSRDICQRGTSLTIQCQVDSQVTMMFWYRQQPGQSLTLIATANQGSEATYESGFVIDKFPISRPNLTFSTLTVSNMSPEDSSIYLCSGSWTGGYGYTFGSGTRLTVV.

This clonotype was picked up many times. The genes are TRBV7-9 and TRBJ1-5, with TRBD1 matching over 7 bases. After removal of 4 bases from V and 3 bases from J, the junction contained 3 bases not matched to a gene. The CDR3 runs to 14 residues. Germline V CDR1 and CDR2: SEHNR, FQNEAQ (reference sequence). The CDR3 protein is CASSSGGFNQPQHF. In nucleotides, the CDR3 is TGTGCCAGCAGCTCAGGGGGTTTCAATCAGCCCCAGCATTTT.

The table lists this clonotype with a few counts. A much bigger clone sits one base away, suggesting this may be a read error. The chain employs TRBV5-4 and TRBJ2-5; perhaps TRBD1 as D (5 bases). V was shortened by 4 bases and J by 7 bases, with 17 bases between the two germline ends. Germline CDR1 reads SGHNT; CDR2 reads YYREEE (reference sequence). The CDR3 spans 14 residues. The CDR3 DNA is TGTGCCAGCAGCGCAACAGGATCTAGGGGGACCCAGTACTTC. Its translation: CASSATGSRGTQYF.

The chain joins TRBV7-9 to TRBJ1-5; weak D call: TRBD1 (5 bases). Trimming pared 5 bases from V and 3 bases from J, leaving 14 bases between. The germline CDR1 and CDR2 sequences are SEHNR and FQNEAQ (reference sequence). This CDR3 comprises 15 residues. The CDR3 bases are TGTGCCAGCAGCCAAGCTCAGGGATACAATCAGCCCCAGCATTTT. Protein sequence: CASSQAQGYNQPQHF.

This clonotype was detected ten times or more. The V gene is TRBV6-1, the J gene TRBJ2-5, with 8 bases that match TRBD1. Germline V gene data show CDR1 as MNHNS and CDR2 as SASEGT. The ends lost 2 bases at V and 5 bases at J; junction bases unmatched: 10. The CDR3 consists of 16 residues. CDR3 sequence: CASSESMGRGQETQYF. CDR3 nucleotides: TGTGCCAGCAGTGAATCTATGGGCAGGGGGCAGGAGACCCAGTACTTC.

A remark on this clonotype: As the CDR3 is not closed by the conserved phenylalanine or tryptophan, this likely results from a read error. V and J are TRBV4-3 and TRBJ2-7, with TRBD1 matching 8 bases. The CDR3 length is 12 residues. J lost 6 bases, V lost 4 bases, and 2 bases had no gene match. Germline V lookup: CDR1 LGHNA, CDR2 YSLEER. As DNA, the CDR3 is TGCGCCAGCAGCCCGGACAGGGCCGAGCAGTACCTC. Amino acids: CASSPDRAEQYL.

The rearrangement uses TRBV15 and TRBJ1-2; weak D call: TRBD1 (5 bases). The germline V gene encodes CDR1 LNHNV and CDR2 YYDKDF (reference sequence). The CDR3 runs to 13 residues. V was shortened by 4 bases and J by 2 bases, with 8 bases between the two germline ends. For the CDR3, the DNA is TGTGCCACCAGCATTGACAGAAACTATGGCTACACCTTC. This gives the protein CATSIDRNYGYTF.

The genes are TRBV10-3 and TRBJ2-1; D may be TRBD1 (6 bases). The V end was cut by 2 bases, the J end by 2 bases, with 10 bases between. Looked up from germline, CDR1 is ENHRY and CDR2 is SYGVKD. The CDR3 consists of 15 residues. The CDR3 region is CAISERDTAYNEQFF. The CDR3, as DNA: TGTGCCATCAGTGAGAGGGACACAGCCTACAATGAGCAGTTCTTC.

The chain combines TRBV2 with TRBJ1-1; D is unresolved. The germline CDR1 and CDR2 sequences are SNHLY and FYNNEI. Trimming took 6 bases from V and 7 from J, leaving 9 bases between them. CDR3 length: 11 amino acids. This CDR3 is CASSGNSEAFF. As DNA, the CDR3 is TGTGCCAGCAGCGGCAATAGTGAAGCTTTCTTT. Full variable domain (remainder filled in from reference TRBV2 and TRBJ1-1): EPEVTQTPSHQVTQMGQEVILRCVPISNHLYFYWYRQILGQKVEFLVSFYNNEISEKSEIFDDQFSVERPDGSNFTLKIRSTKLEDSAMYFCASSGNSEAFFGQGTRLTVV.

This clonotype turned up a few times. The rearrangement links TRBV6-2 or TRBV6-3 to TRBJ1-5, with TRBD1 as a possible D gene (6 bases). Trimming removed 4 bases at V and 4 bases at J, with 14 bases between. Germline V CDR1 and CDR2: MNHEY, SVGEGT. This CDR3 has 15 amino acids. CDR3 residues: CASSLSGTINQPQHF. CDR3 nucleotides: TGTGCCAGCAGTTTGAGTGGGACAATTAATCAGCCCCAGCATTTT.

This clonotype was seen only a few times. The chain combines TRBV7-2 with TRBJ2-7; D remains ambiguous. Deletions cut 1 base from V and 5 bases from J, with 12 bases between. Germline V lookup: CDR1 SGHTA, CDR2 FQGNSA. The CDR3 sequence is 14 residues long. The CDR3 reads CASSLGPPPNEQYF. The CDR3 DNA reads as TGTGCCAGCAGCTTAGGCCCTCCGCCGAACGAGCAGTACTTC.

V usage is TRBV24-1 and J usage is TRBJ2-1; 13 bases match TRBD2. Per the germline V gene, CDR1 is KGHDR and CDR2 is SFDVKD. This CDR3 is 15 amino acids long. Trimming at V came to 4 bases and at J to 9 bases, leaving 5 bases not matched to a gene. The CDR3 protein is CATSDLGLAGTEQFF. The CDR3 region has the DNA TGTGCCACCAGTGACCTGGGACTAGCGGGAACTGAGCAGTTCTTC.

This chain joins TRBV7-9 and TRBJ1-1; the D is unclear. This CDR3 contains 14 residues. V lost 1 base and J 5 bases, leaving 11 bases between the germline ends. Germline V gene data show CDR1 as SEHNR and CDR2 as FQNEAQ (reference sequence). In DNA form, the CDR3 reads TGTGCCAGCAGCTTAGTCTTGACGGGGACTGAAGCTTTCTTT. This encodes CASSLVLTGTEAFF.

The chain couples TRBV5-1 to TRBJ2-7, with D possibly called TRBD1 or TRBD2 (6 bases each). V dropped 3 bases and J dropped 3 bases, with 10 bases sitting between them. Germline V CDR1 and CDR2: SGHRS, YFSETQ. The CDR3 has 13 residues. CDR3 region: CASSSGGDYEQYF. As DNA, the CDR3 is TGCGCCAGCAGCTCCGGGGGCGACTACGAGCAGTACTTC.

This clonotype was counted at least ten times. The V and J genes are TRBV5-1 and TRBJ1-2, with TRBD1 as a possible D gene (5 bases). The V end lost 9 bases, the J end lost 8 bases, and 17 bases lay between the germline ends. Germline V gene lookup returns CDR1 SGHRS and CDR2 YFSETQ. The CDR3 extends over 12 amino acids. The DNA of the CDR3 is TGCGCCACCAGTGAGGGGACTCGGGGCTACACCTTC. Encoded protein: CATSEGTRGYTF.

The chain joins TRBV15 to TRBJ1-5; possible D gene TRBD1, 5 bases. V shed 5 bases and J shed 0 bases, with 8 bases lying between them. This CDR3 has 14 amino acids. Germline CDR1 is LNHNV and CDR2 is YYDKDF (reference sequence). DNA for the CDR3: TGTGCCACCAGCCGGGACTATAGCAATCAGCCCCAGCATTTT. Translated, it gives CATSRDYSNQPQHF.

The chain combines TRBV7-9 with TRBJ2-1, with D perhaps TRBD2 (7 bases). CDR1 and CDR2 from the germline V gene are SEHNR and FQNEAQ (reference sequence). The CDR3 length is 15 residues. The V end lost 1 base, the J end lost 6 bases, and 13 bases lay between the germline ends. The chain's CDR3 is CASSLETGGGNEQFF. DNA for the CDR3: TGTGCCAGCAGCTTAGAAACGGGGGGCGGCAATGAGCAGTTCTTC.

The table lists this clonotype with many counts. This sequence joins TRBV19 and TRBJ1-1, with a tentative D call TRBD1 (6 bases). The CDR3 contains 14 residues. Trimming removed 9 bases at V and 0 bases at J, with 14 bases between. Germline-derived CDR1 and CDR2 are LNHDA and SQIVND (reference sequence). The CDR3: CASSIGGLNTEAFF. The CDR3 DNA reads TGTGCCAGCAGCATAGGGGGATTGAACACTGAAGCTTTCTTT.

The chain employs TRBV2 and TRBJ1-5; D might be TRBD1 (5 bases). Trimming stripped 4 bases from V and 3 bases from J, with 7 bases between. Germline V gene lookup returns CDR1 SNHLY and CDR2 FYNNEI. The CDR3 runs 13 residues. DNA of the CDR3: TGTGCCAGCAGTGGGGGGTTCAATCAGCCCCAGCATTTT. It yields the protein CASSGGFNQPQHF.

V is TRBV7-6 and J is TRBJ1-3; D call uncertain. Germline CDR1 SGHVS, CDR2 FNYEAQ. The CDR3 spans 16 residues. V lost 3 bases and J lost 0, with 12 bases in between. CDR3: CASSFLSGSSGNTIYF. The CDR3 DNA sequence: TGTGCCAGCAGCTTCCTTTCGGGGAGCTCTGGAAACACCATATATTTT.

This chain joins TRBV7-2 and TRBJ1-2, with D unresolved. V shed 1 base and J shed 6 bases, with 12 bases lying between them. The CDR3 sequence is 14 residues long. Germline CDR1 is SGHTA and CDR2 is FQGNSA. The CDR3 DNA reads TGTGCCAGCAGCTTAGTACCGGGAGGTGATGGCTACACCTTC. As protein: CASSLVPGGDGYTF.

This clonotype was seen a few times. The chain has TRBV7-8 and TRBJ2-1; 7 nucleotides line up with TRBD1. Germline assignment: CDR1 SGHVS and CDR2 FQNEAQ. Trimming took 3 bases from V and 2 from J; bases not matched to a gene: 4. This CDR3 has 15 residues. The CDR3 DNA reads as TGTGCCAGCAGCTTTGGGCAGGGGGCCTACAATGAGCAGTTCTTC. Residues: CASSFGQGAYNEQFF. The entire variable domain, with the rest obtained from reference TRBV7-8 and TRBJ2-1, is as follows: GAGVSQSPRYKVAKRGQDVALRCDPISGHVSLFWYQQALGQGPEFLTYFQNEAQLDKSGLPSDRFFAERPEGSVSTLKIQRTQQEDSAVYLCASSFGQGAYNEQFFGPGTRLTVL.

J is TRBJ2-1 and V is TRBV24-1; D is undetermined. The V gene's germline CDR1 is KGHDR and CDR2 SFDVKD. The V end was cut by 4 bases, the J end by 6 bases, with 9 bases between. The CDR3 has 13 residues. CDR3 bases: TGTGCCACCAGTGAAGAGGATCTCAATGAGCAGTTCTTC. The encoded protein is CATSEEDLNEQFF.

The chain recombines TRBV7-4 with TRBJ1-1; 9 nucleotides agree with TRBD1. Germline V gene data show CDR1 as SGHVT and CDR2 as SQSDAQ. V shed 1 base, J shed 4 bases, and the junction held 10 bases outside the gene matches. CDR3 length: 17 amino acids. CDR3 sequence: CASSLVCPGTGLTEAFF. Written as DNA, the CDR3 is TGTGCCAGCAGCTTAGTTTGTCCCGGGACAGGGCTCACTGAAGCTTTCTTT.

On this clonotype: A read error is possible here, since a much larger clone lies one base away. V gene TRBV12-3 or TRBV12-4 combines with J gene TRBJ2-3; 7 nucleotides agree with TRBD2. The CDR3 totals 17 residues. The CDR3 protein is CASSLFRGRGTTDTHYF. The CDR3 coding sequence is TGTGCCAGCAGTTTGTTTCGGGGGAGGGGAACCACAGATACGCATTATTTT.

The J gene is TRBJ2-3, the V gene TRBV7-4, with D unresolved. Germline assignment: CDR1 SGHVT and CDR2 SQSDAQ. The CDR3 loop spans 16 amino acids. With 1 base removed from V and 4 bases from J, the gap between germline ends came to 15 bases. The CDR3 loop reads CASSLVGNSGPDTQYF. CDR3 coding DNA: TGTGCCAGCAGCTTAGTGGGGAATAGTGGTCCAGATACGCAGTATTTT.

V is TRBV10-3 and J is TRBJ2-7; 12 nucleotides match TRBD2. Germline V CDR1 and CDR2: ENHRY, SYGVKD. The CDR3 runs 15 residues. After removal of 6 bases from V and 6 bases from J, the junction contained 9 bases not matched to a gene. In DNA, the CDR3 is TGTGCCATCAGCGAACTAGCGGGGGGAATGACCGAGCAGTACTTC. Amino acids: CAISELAGGMTEQYF.